The rows below give T cell receptor beta chains drawn from one sample of a study of cytomegalovirus exposure and HLA in healthy donors. Sequencing used immunoSEQ multiplex PCR; TCRdb keeps in-frame clones, though not all of them. The sample shows about 140,000 clones, approximately 80% of them seen only once. Sequencing was done on a sample of PBMCs. These receptors were obtained from a woman aged 18-29 years in good health and CMV-seropositive. Each CDR3 is given with its conserved first and last residue. Fields, in order: CDR3 protein, CDR3 DNA, V gene, clone size, D gene, J gene. D genes are given only for firm matches. Clone size is given for some rows only: seen once, a few or many times, or a class if the clone is expanded.

CDR3: CASKTGLDTEAFF; DNA: TGTGCCAGTAAGACAGGGTTGGACACTGAAGCTTTCTTT; V: TRBV27; size: .; D: TRBD1; J: TRBJ1-1
CDR3: CASSLTSNQPQHF; DNA: TGTGCCAGCAGCCTCACAAGCAATCAGCCCCAGCATTTT; V: TRBV7-9; size: .; D: .; J: TRBJ1-5
CDR3: CASSIGRGRLDNEQFF; DNA: TGTGCCAGTAGTATAGGAAGGGGGCGTTTGGACAATGAGCAGTTCTTC; V: TRBV19; size: .; D: TRBD1; J: TRBJ2-1
CDR3: CASSLGGSYNEQFF; DNA: TGTGCCAGCAGCTTGGGGGGGTCCTACAATGAGCAGTTCTTC; V: TRBV7-9; size: .; D: TRBD2; J: TRBJ2-1
CDR3: CASSSSTGDSLHF; DNA: TGTGCCAGTAGTTCAAGCACGGGGGATTCCCTCCACTTT; V: TRBV19; size: .; D: .; J: TRBJ1-6
CDR3: CASSLSGGGGYTF; DNA: TGTGCCAGCAGCTTATCGGGGGGTGGTGGCTACACCTTC; V: TRBV7-8; size: .; D: .; J: TRBJ1-2
CDR3: CASTTDRAYGYTF; DNA: TGTGCCAGCACGACCGACAGGGCCTATGGCTACACCTTC; V: TRBV27; size: .; D: TRBD1; J: TRBJ1-2
CDR3: CASSLGGVAATGYTF; DNA: TGTGCCAGCAGCTTAGGGGGAGTTGCGGCTACGGGCTACACCTTC; V: TRBV7-2; size: once; D: .; J: TRBJ1-2
CDR3: CASSFARGASDPGELFF; DNA: TGTGCCAGCAGCTTCGCCCGGGGGGCTTCCGATCCCGGGGAGCTGTTTTTT; V: TRBV7-2; size: .; D: .; J: TRBJ2-2
CDR3: CASRFEGSSGNTIYF; DNA: TGTGCCAGCCGATTCGAGGGCAGCTCTGGAAACACCATATATTTT; V: TRBV2; size: .; D: .; J: TRBJ1-3
CDR3: CASSKILTEAFF; DNA: TGTGCCAGCAGCAAAATCCTCACTGAAGCTTTCTTT; V: TRBV21-1; size: .; D: .; J: TRBJ1-1
CDR3: CASSLAGNNQPQHF; DNA: TGTGCCAGCAGCTTGGCAGGGAACAATCAGCCCCAGCATTTT; V: TRBV5-4; size: .; D: .; J: TRBJ1-5
CDR3: CASSAGRAGELFF; DNA: TGCGCCAGCAGCGCGGGCCGGGCAGGGGAGCTGTTTTTT; V: TRBV5-1; size: .; D: .; J: TRBJ2-2
CDR3: CASSRDSVVQPQHF; DNA: TGTGCCAGCAGTAGGGACAGCGTCGTTCAGCCCCAGCATTTT; V: TRBV6-5; size: few; D: TRBD1; J: TRBJ1-5
CDR3: CASSHRGREGTDTQYF; DNA: TGTGCCAGTTCACACAGGGGGCGCGAAGGCACAGATACGCAGTATTTT; V: TRBV5-4; size: once; D: TRBD1; J: TRBJ2-3
CDR3: CASSPAGAETQYF; DNA: TGTGCCAGCAGCCCAGCGGGGGCTGAGACCCAGTACTTC; V: TRBV13; size: .; D: TRBD2; J: TRBJ2-5
CDR3: CSSSLGGTSGGVYEQYF; DNA: TGTTCCAGCAGCTTAGGTGGGACTAGCGGGGGGGTCTACGAGCAGTACTTC; V: TRBV7-9; size: .; D: TRBD2; J: TRBJ2-7
CDR3: CASSLGTDSRAQHF; DNA: TGTGCCAGCAGCCTCGGGACAGACTCAAGGGCCCAGCATTTT; V: TRBV5-4; size: few; D: TRBD1; J: TRBJ1-5
CDR3: CASSFDRGGQQETQYF; DNA: TGTGCCAGCAGCTTCGACAGGGGTGGGCAACAAGAGACCCAGTACTTC; V: TRBV5-8; size: .; D: TRBD1; J: TRBJ2-5
CDR3: CASSPTTGGNTEAFF; DNA: TGTGCCAGCAGTCCGACTACAGGGGGGAACACTGAAGCTTTCTTT; V: TRBV6-4; size: .; D: TRBD1; J: TRBJ1-1
CDR3: CASSLGTGGTDTQYF; DNA: TGCGCCAGCAGCCTAGGTACAGGGGGCACAGATACGCAGTATTTT; V: TRBV4-3; size: .; D: TRBD1; J: TRBJ2-3
CDR3: CASSPRGTLVKHTEAFF; DNA: TGTGCCAGCAGCCCACGAGGGACACTCGTCAAGCACACTGAAGCTTTCTTT; V: TRBV4-2; size: .; D: .; J: TRBJ1-1
CDR3: CASATGASGYTF; DNA: TGTGCCAGCGCGACAGGTGCAAGTGGCTACACCTTC; V: TRBV27; size: once; D: .; J: TRBJ1-2
CDR3: CASSDGNRATEGYTF; DNA: TGTGCCAGCAGTGACGGAAACAGGGCAACTGAGGGCTACACCTTC; V: TRBV6-4; size: .; D: .; J: TRBJ1-2
CDR3: CASSPLPRRDEQYF; DNA: TGTGCCAGCTCACCCTTGCCCCGTCGGGACGAGCAGTACTTC; V: TRBV18; size: .; D: .; J: TRBJ2-7
CDR3: CASSPDQQHEAFF; DNA: TGTGCCAGCTCACCTGATCAACAGCATGAAGCTTTCTTT; V: TRBV18; size: .; D: .; J: TRBJ1-1
CDR3: CASSDGTGERRKAFF; DNA: TGTGCCAGCAGTGACGGTACAGGGGAGAGGAGGAAAGCTTTCTTT; V: TRBV6-4; size: .; D: TRBD1; J: TRBJ1-1
CDR3: CASSTRTGSTDTQYF; DNA: TGTGCCAGCAGTACCCGGACAGGGAGCACAGATACGCAGTATTTT; V: TRBV6-5; size: .; D: TRBD1; J: TRBJ2-3
CDR3: CASSLTGGPGQYF; DNA: TGTGCCAGCAGCTTGACAGGGGGGCCCGGGCAGTACTTC; V: TRBV5-6; size: .; D: TRBD1; J: TRBJ2-7
CDR3: CASSRGGAGYEQYF; DNA: TGTGCCAGCAGCAGAGGGGGGGCTGGCTACGAGCAGTACTTC; V: TRBV7-2; size: .; D: .; J: TRBJ2-7
CDR3: CASCSSGGKETQYF; DNA: TGTGCCAGCTGCTCTAGCGGGGGGAAAGAGACCCAGTACTTC; V: TRBV7-2; size: .; D: TRBD2; J: TRBJ2-5
CDR3: CASSSGTGNYEQYF; DNA: TGTGCCAGCAGTTCAGGGACAGGAAACTACGAGCAGTACTTC; V: TRBV28; size: .; D: TRBD1; J: TRBJ2-7
CDR3: CASSTSPVTGYGYTF; DNA: TGTGCCAGCAGCACCTCGCCCGTTACAGGCTATGGCTACACCTTC; V: TRBV7-2; size: .; D: .; J: TRBJ1-2
CDR3: CASSLWGQGSKNIQYF; DNA: TGTGCCAGCAGTTTATGGGGACAGGGATCCAAAAACATTCAGTACTTC; V: TRBV28; size: .; D: TRBD1; J: TRBJ2-4
CDR3: CAWMSRARFYEQYF; DNA: TGTGCCTGGATGTCCAGGGCTAGGTTCTACGAGCAGTACTTC; V: TRBV30; size: .; D: .; J: TRBJ2-7
CDR3: CASSRGTGGLGIYEQYF; DNA: TGTGCCAGCAGCCGCGGGACAGGGGGTTTGGGGATCTACGAGCAGTACTTC; V: TRBV13; size: .; D: TRBD1; J: TRBJ2-7
CDR3: CASSQVITGSQHF; DNA: TGCGCCAGCAGCCAAGTAATTACCGGGTCCCAGCATTTT; V: TRBV4-3; size: .; D: .; J: TRBJ1-5
CDR3: CASSELSGTEAFF; DNA: TGTGCCAGCAGTGAATTGTCAGGGACTGAAGCTTTCTTT; V: TRBV25-1; size: once; D: .; J: TRBJ1-1
CDR3: CASSSEGYSGKLFF; DNA: TGTGCCAGCAGCTCCGAGGGCTATTCCGGAAAACTGTTTTTT; V: TRBV11-2; size: .; D: .; J: TRBJ1-4
CDR3: CASSADRGRYTEAFF; DNA: TGTGCCAGCAGTGCCGACAGGGGCCGTTACACTGAAGCTTTCTTT; V: TRBV2; size: .; D: TRBD1; J: TRBJ1-1
CDR3: CASSPLGGNTGELFF; DNA: TGTGCCAGCTCACCATTAGGCGGGAACACCGGGGAGCTGTTTTTT; V: TRBV18; size: .; D: .; J: TRBJ2-2
CDR3: CASSEGPAGMRGYTF; DNA: TGTGCCAGCAGTGAAGGTCCCGCGGGTATGCGGGGCTACACCTTC; V: TRBV2; size: few; D: .; J: TRBJ1-2
CDR3: CASSRDSYSYEQYF; DNA: TGCGCCAGCAGCCGCGACAGTTACTCCTACGAGCAGTACTTC; V: TRBV5-1; size: .; D: .; J: TRBJ2-7
CDR3: CASRDLSGGFEKLFF; DNA: TGTGCCAGCCGCGATCTGTCGGGAGGTTTTGAAAAACTGTTTTTT; V: TRBV25-1; size: .; D: .; J: TRBJ1-4
CDR3: CASSLTGERATNEKLFF; DNA: TGTGCCAGCAGCTTGACAGGGGAAAGGGCAACTAATGAAAAACTGTTTTTT; V: TRBV11-3; size: once; D: TRBD1; J: TRBJ1-4
CDR3: CASNHLNDRVAEAFF; DNA: TGTGCCAGCAACCACCTCAACGACAGGGTGGCTGAAGCTTTCTTT; V: TRBV28; size: .; D: TRBD1; J: TRBJ1-1
CDR3: CASSLTGPGAQYF; DNA: TGTGCCAGCAGCTTAACTGGGCCAGGGGCCCAGTACTTC; V: TRBV11-2; size: few; D: .; J: TRBJ2-5
CDR3: CASGLTNYGYTF; DNA: TGTGCCAGCGGACTGACTAACTATGGCTACACCTTC; V: TRBV19; size: .; D: .; J: TRBJ1-2
CDR3: CASSEQVNTEAFF; DNA: TGCGCCAGCAGTGAGCAGGTGAACACTGAAGCTTTCTTT; V: TRBV10-1; size: .; D: .; J: TRBJ1-1
CDR3: CASDDRVHYGYTF; DNA: TGTGCCAGCGACGACAGGGTTCACTATGGCTACACCTTC; V: TRBV19; size: .; D: TRBD1; J: TRBJ1-2
CDR3: CASSRDRYQETQYF; DNA: TGTGCCAGCAGCCGAGACAGGTACCAAGAGACCCAGTACTTC; V: TRBV5-6; size: .; D: .; J: TRBJ2-5
CDR3: CATSRGIGGTDGNQPQHF; DNA: TGTGCCACCAGCAGAGGGATTGGCGGGACAGATGGCAATCAGCCCCAGCATTTT; V: TRBV15; size: .; D: TRBD1; J: TRBJ1-5
CDR3: CASSDGGVDEQFF; DNA: TGTGCCAGCAGTGATGGCGGGGTCGATGAGCAGTTCTTC; V: TRBV25-1; size: .; D: .; J: TRBJ2-1
CDR3: CASSFPSGELFF; DNA: TGTGCCAGCAGCTTTCCGAGCGGGGAGCTGTTTTTT; V: TRBV11-3; size: .; D: .; J: TRBJ2-2